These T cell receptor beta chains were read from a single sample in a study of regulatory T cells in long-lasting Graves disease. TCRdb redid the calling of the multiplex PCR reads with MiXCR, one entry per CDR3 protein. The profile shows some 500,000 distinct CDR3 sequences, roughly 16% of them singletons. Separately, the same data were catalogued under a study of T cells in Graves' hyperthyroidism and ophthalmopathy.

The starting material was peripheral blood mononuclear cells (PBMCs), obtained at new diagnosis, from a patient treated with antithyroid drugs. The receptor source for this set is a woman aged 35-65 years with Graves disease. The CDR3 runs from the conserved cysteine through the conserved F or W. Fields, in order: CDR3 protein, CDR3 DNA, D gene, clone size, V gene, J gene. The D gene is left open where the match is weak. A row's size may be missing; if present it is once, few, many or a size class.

cdr3_aa: CASSFPPGTNEQFF
cdr3_nt: TGTGCCAGCAGCTTTCCTCCAGGGACCAATGAGCAGTTCTTC
d_call: .
clone_size: .
v_call: TRBV5-6
j_call: TRBJ2-1

cdr3_aa: CAWIRGIYGYTF
cdr3_nt: TGTGCCTGGATCCGGGGGATCTATGGCTACACCTTC
d_call: .
clone_size: .
v_call: TRBV30
j_call: TRBJ1-2

cdr3_aa: CASRTHPGGRNTGELFF
cdr3_nt: TGTGCCAGCAGGACTCATCCGGGGGGCAGGAACACCGGGGAGCTGTTTTTT
d_call: .
clone_size: .
v_call: TRBV6-1
j_call: TRBJ2-2

cdr3_aa: CASSQDLTGRGEKLFF
cdr3_nt: TGTGCCAGCAGCCAAGATTTGACAGGGAGGGGTGAAAAACTGTTTTTT
d_call: TRBD1
clone_size: many
v_call: TRBV3-1
j_call: TRBJ1-4

cdr3_aa: CASSQEASGGADEQFF
cdr3_nt: TGTGCCAGCAGCCAAGAAGCCAGCGGGGGGGCGGATGAGCAGTTCTTC
d_call: TRBD2
clone_size: many
v_call: TRBV3-1
j_call: TRBJ2-1

cdr3_aa: CASSQRRDRVNEQYF
cdr3_nt: TGTGCCAGCAGCCAAAGGCGGGACAGGGTTAACGAGCAGTACTTC
d_call: TRBD1
clone_size: .
v_call: TRBV6-1
j_call: TRBJ2-7

cdr3_aa: CATPGGVTEAFF
cdr3_nt: TGTGCCACCCCCGGCGGGGTCACTGAAGCTTTCTTT
d_call: .
clone_size: few
v_call: TRBV6-1
j_call: TRBJ1-1

cdr3_aa: CASTGGSEQFF
cdr3_nt: TGTGCCAGCACTGGGGGGTCTGAGCAGTTCTTC
d_call: .
clone_size: few
v_call: TRBV28
j_call: TRBJ2-1

cdr3_aa: CAWSVRLGEQYF
cdr3_nt: TGTGCCTGGAGTGTACGTCTGGGAGAGCAGTACTTC
d_call: .
clone_size: many
v_call: TRBV30
j_call: TRBJ2-7

cdr3_aa: CAISPGALSYEQFF
cdr3_nt: TGTGCCATCAGTCCCGGGGCCCTCAGTTATGAGCAGTTCTTC
d_call: .
clone_size: .
v_call: TRBV10-3
j_call: TRBJ2-1

cdr3_aa: CAWRLVGDYEQYF
cdr3_nt: TGTGCCTGGAGACTCGTGGGGGACTACGAGCAGTACTTC
d_call: .
clone_size: .
v_call: TRBV30
j_call: TRBJ2-7

cdr3_aa: CASSPNPDSPGNTEAFF
cdr3_nt: TGTGCCAGCAGCCCCAACCCGGACAGCCCGGGGAACACTGAAGCTTTCTTT
d_call: .
clone_size: many
v_call: TRBV7-4
j_call: TRBJ1-1

cdr3_aa: CASRPRANNSPLHF
cdr3_nt: TGTGCCAGCAGGCCTAGGGCCAATAATTCACCCCTCCACTTT
d_call: .
clone_size: .
v_call: TRBV27
j_call: TRBJ1-6

cdr3_aa: CASSMDRSNTEAFF
cdr3_nt: TGTGCCAGTAGTATGGACAGGTCTAACACTGAAGCCTTCTTT
d_call: TRBD1
clone_size: few
v_call: TRBV19
j_call: TRBJ1-1

cdr3_aa: CASSPQGGIEAFF
cdr3_nt: TGCGCCAGCAGCCCTCAAGGCGGGATTGAAGCTTTCTTT
d_call: .
clone_size: .
v_call: TRBV5-1
j_call: TRBJ1-1

cdr3_aa: CASSQETRPDGYTF
cdr3_nt: TGTGCCAGCAGCCAAGAGACCCGGCCTGATGGCTACACCTTC
d_call: .
clone_size: many
v_call: TRBV3-1
j_call: TRBJ1-2

cdr3_aa: CASSLAGGSSYNEQFF
cdr3_nt: TGTGCCAGCAGCTTAGCGGGAGGTAGCTCCTACAATGAGCAGTTCTTC
d_call: TRBD2
clone_size: .
v_call: TRBV13
j_call: TRBJ2-1

cdr3_aa: CASSHQGGNTEAFF
cdr3_nt: TGTGCCAGCAGTCATCAGGGGGGAAACACTGAAGCTTTCTTT
d_call: TRBD1
clone_size: .
v_call: TRBV6-1
j_call: TRBJ1-1

cdr3_aa: CASSIGALLGTYNEQFF
cdr3_nt: TGTGCCAGCAGCATAGGGGCCTTATTGGGGACCTACAATGAGCAGTTCTTC
d_call: .
clone_size: few
v_call: TRBV5-4
j_call: TRBJ2-1

cdr3_aa: CASSFGGSAGELFF
cdr3_nt: TGTGCCAGCAGCTTTGGGGGCTCTGCCGGGGAGCTGTTTTTT
d_call: .
clone_size: many
v_call: TRBV7-9
j_call: TRBJ2-2

cdr3_aa: CASSSRANTGELFF
cdr3_nt: TGTGCCAGCAGCTCCCGCGCTAACACCGGGGAGCTGTTTTTT
d_call: .
clone_size: many
v_call: TRBV5-1
j_call: TRBJ2-2

cdr3_aa: CASRSRPQGNTYTTDTQYF
cdr3_nt: TGTGCCAGCAGATCCCGCCCACAGGGAAATACGTACACGACAGATACGCAGTATTTT
d_call: .
clone_size: many
v_call: TRBV2
j_call: TRBJ2-3

cdr3_aa: CASSQGGVEKLFF
cdr3_nt: TGTGCCAGCAGCCAAGGGGGGGTTGAAAAACTGTTTTTT
d_call: .
clone_size: .
v_call: TRBV3-1
j_call: TRBJ1-4

cdr3_aa: CASCPSGGANYGYTF
cdr3_nt: TGTGCCAGCTGCCCCAGTGGGGGGGCCAACTATGGCTACACCTTC
d_call: .
clone_size: many
v_call: TRBV6-1
j_call: TRBJ1-2

cdr3_aa: CAWSLGPSEAFF
cdr3_nt: TGTGCCTGGAGTTTGGGGCCGTCTGAAGCTTTCTTT
d_call: .
clone_size: many
v_call: TRBV30
j_call: TRBJ1-1

cdr3_aa: CSASPRSNEQFF
cdr3_nt: TGCAGTGCTAGCCCGCGGAGCAATGAGCAGTTCTTC
d_call: .
clone_size: many
v_call: TRBV20-1
j_call: TRBJ2-1

cdr3_aa: CATGNTIYF
cdr3_nt: TGTGCCACAGGAAACACCATATATTTT
d_call: .
clone_size: many
v_call: TRBV2
j_call: TRBJ1-3

cdr3_aa: CASGLQVAGELFF
cdr3_nt: TGTGCTAGTGGTTTGCAGGTGGCCGGGGAGCTGTTTTTT
d_call: .
clone_size: few
v_call: TRBV12-5
j_call: TRBJ2-2

cdr3_aa: CASSEVTDTQYF
cdr3_nt: TGTGCCAGCAGTGAAGTCACAGATACGCAGTATTTT
d_call: .
clone_size: many
v_call: TRBV5-1
j_call: TRBJ2-3

cdr3_aa: CASSFVGGGTDTQYF
cdr3_nt: TGTGCCAGCAGTTTTGTCGGGGGTGGCACAGATACGCAGTATTTT
d_call: .
clone_size: few
v_call: TRBV27
j_call: TRBJ2-3

cdr3_aa: CASSEARNRGDNEQFF
cdr3_nt: TGTGCCAGCAGTGAAGCGCGTAACAGGGGGGACAATGAGCAGTTCTTC
d_call: TRBD1
clone_size: many
v_call: TRBV2
j_call: TRBJ2-1

cdr3_aa: CASSPQGANDYGYTF
cdr3_nt: TGTGCCAGCTCACCACAGGGGGCTAATGACTATGGCTACACCTTC
d_call: TRBD1
clone_size: many
v_call: TRBV18
j_call: TRBJ1-2

cdr3_aa: CASSLEYRATNEKLFF
cdr3_nt: TGTGCCAGCAGCTTAGAGTATCGTGCAACTAATGAAAAACTGTTTTTT
d_call: .
clone_size: .
v_call: TRBV11-2
j_call: TRBJ1-4

cdr3_aa: CATSREIWRLGGELFF
cdr3_nt: TGTGCCACCAGCAGAGAAATTTGGCGCCTGGGCGGGGAGCTGTTTTTT
d_call: .
clone_size: few
v_call: TRBV15
j_call: TRBJ2-2